This entry lists 17 T cell receptor beta chains sequenced from one sample in a study of shared clonotypes between healthy human individuals. Sequencing was performed with immunoSEQ multiplex PCR; in TCRdb, only in-frame clones are kept and a portion is missing. The data show hundreds of thousands of clones, with 73% seen just once and roughly 2% held by the top ten. What was sequenced was memory CD4+ T cells sorted from blood. The subset here: CD45RA-negative fraction. The receptor source for this set is a woman aged 25-40 years in good health.

This clone has just a few counts. J is TRBJ1-1 and V is TRBV4-1, with TRBD1 matching over 7 bases. The ends lost 1 base at V and 5 bases at J; junction bases unmatched: 10. Per germline, CDR1 MGHRA and CDR2 YSYEKL. This CDR3 is 16 amino acids long. The CDR3 DNA follows: TGCGCCAGCAGCCAAGGAAGGTTGAGGGGGCAAACTGAAGCTTTCTTT. This translates into CASSQGRLRGQTEAFF.

This clone was detected ten times or more. This chain connects TRBV2 to TRBJ2-7; 7 bases agree with TRBD2. V was clipped by 10 bases and J by 7 bases; unmatched bases: 16. The germline V gene has CDR1 SNHLY and CDR2 FYNNEI. The CDR3 covers 14 residues. The DNA of the CDR3 is TGTGCCACCGAGGGTGCGGGAGAGGCGATAGAGCAGTACTTC. Translating gives CATEGAGEAIEQYF.

This chain links TRBV6-7 with TRBJ2-7; D gene ambiguous. TRBV6-7 is an ORF; its function is uncertain. With 7 bases removed from V and 6 bases from J, the gap between germline ends came to 10 bases. This CDR3 has 11 residues. This CDR3 is CASNTAAEQYF. The CDR3 region has the DNA TGTGCCAGCAATACAGCAGCCGAGCAGTACTTC.

This clone was picked up a small number of times. This chain links TRBV6-4 with TRBJ2-3; 13 nucleotides align to TRBD2. The CDR3 is 18 amino acids. From germline, CDR1 is MRHNA and CDR2 SNTAGT. Losses at the gene ends were 2 bases for V and 6 bases for J; bases not matched to a gene: 11. The CDR3 sequence is CASSDPSGLAGEGDTQYF. The CDR3 nucleotides are TGTGCCAGCAGTGACCCGTCCGGACTAGCGGGAGAAGGGGATACGCAGTATTTT.

The rearrangement joins TRBV11-2 to TRBJ1-5; tentatively, D is TRBD1 (6 bases). V was clipped by 6 bases and J by 7 bases, with 13 bases between them. The germline CDR1 and CDR2 sequences are SGHAT and FQNNGV. This CDR3 is built from 13 residues. The CDR3 DNA reads TGTGCCAGCAGTATACAGGGAAACCAGCCCCAGCATTTT. It encodes CASSIQGNQPQHF.

This clone has just a few counts. The J gene is TRBJ1-1, the V gene TRBV9; D uncertain. The CDR3 extends over 15 amino acids. Trimming cost V 2 bases and J 4 bases, with 15 bases left between them. CDR1 and CDR2 from the germline V gene are SGDLS and YYNGEE. CDR3 coding DNA: TGTGCCAGCAGCGTGAGACAAGAACTCGGCACTGAAGCTTTCTTT. Translated: CASSVRQELGTEAFF.

The V call is TRBV10-3, the J call TRBJ2-7, with D hard to call. The germline CDR1 and CDR2 sequences are ENHRY and SYGVKD. Trimming pared 2 bases from V and 1 base from J, leaving 6 bases between. The CDR3 covers 13 residues. CDR3 residues: CAISEGFSYEQYF. Here the CDR3 DNA reads TGTGCCATCAGTGAGGGTTTTTCCTACGAGCAGTACTTC.

The genes are TRBV28 and TRBJ1-1; 7 bases fit TRBD1. V shed 5 bases and J 3 bases; nucleotides not matched to a gene: 9. This CDR3 is 15 amino acids long. CDR1 and CDR2 from the germline V gene are MDHEN and SYDVKM. CDR3 DNA: TGTGCCAGCAGTACGACAGGGTTTGGGTACACTGAAGCTTTCTTT. Protein sequence: CASSTTGFGYTEAFF.

This clone was seen more than once but under ten times. The rearrangement links TRBV19 to TRBJ1-2; 8 nucleotides align to TRBD1. V was clipped by 4 bases and J by 3 bases; unmatched bases: 4. The CDR3 contains 14 residues. Germline assignment: CDR1 LNHDA and CDR2 SQIVND (reference sequence). The CDR3, as DNA: TGTGCCAGTAGTAGGGGACAGGCTGACTATGGCTACACCTTC. Amino acid sequence: CASSRGQADYGYTF.

This chain connects TRBV4-1 to TRBJ2-1, with D perhaps being TRBD1 or TRBD2 (5 bases each). V lost 0 bases to trimming and J lost 0 bases, with 15 bases between them. Germline V gene lookup returns CDR1 MGHRA and CDR2 YSYEKL. The CDR3 consists of 18 residues. The CDR3 DNA sequence: TGCGCCAGCAGCCAAGAGGCCGGGGCATTGAGCTCCTACAATGAGCAGTTCTTC. Translation gives CASSQEAGALSSYNEQFF.

This sequence joins TRBV6-5 and TRBJ2-7; TRBD2 matches at 9 bases. CDR1 and CDR2 from the germline V gene are MNHEY and SVGAGI. The CDR3 is 14 amino acids. J was trimmed by 6 bases and V by 2 bases; bases with no gene match: 5. The CDR3 reads CASSYSSGSPEQYF. The DNA for the CDR3 is TGTGCCAGCAGTTACAGTAGCGGGAGCCCCGAGCAGTACTTC.

The chain carries TRBV5-6 and TRBJ2-3, with D tentatively TRBD2 (6 bases). Germline V lookup: CDR1 SGHDT, CDR2 YYEEEE. Trimming stripped 4 bases from V and 3 bases from J, with 27 bases between. The CDR3 extends over 19 amino acids. Here the CDR3 DNA reads TGTGCCAGCAGCGCCCAGGGCGCAGCGGGCACGTGGAGAACAGATACGCAGTATTTT. Translating gives CASSAQGAAGTWRTDTQYF.

The CDR3 region has the DNA TGTGCCAGCAGTTTCAACGAGGAAAAACTGTTTTTT. Amino acid sequence: CASSFNEEKLFF. The V gene is TRBV28, the J gene TRBJ1-4; D not certain. V was trimmed by 3 bases and J by 8 bases, leaving 7 bases between them. Germline CDR1 reads MDHEN; CDR2 reads SYDVKM. CDR3 length equals 12 residues.

This sequence joins TRBV19 and TRBJ1-5; D unresolved. Trimming removed 7 bases from V and 5 bases from J, with 18 bases in between. This CDR3 is built from 15 residues. Germline assignment: CDR1 LNHDA and CDR2 SQIVND (reference sequence). Written as DNA, the CDR3 is TGTGCCAGTACCTCCAAGGGTGGGATTCATCAGCCCCAGCATTTT. Encoded protein: CASTSKGGIHQPQHF.

This rearrangement joins TRBV27 to TRBJ2-3, with D perhaps TRBD2 (6 bases). The V end lost 5 bases, the J end lost 0 bases, and 12 bases lay between the germline ends. CDR3 length: 15 amino acids. The V gene's germline CDR1 is MNHEY and CDR2 SMNVEV (reference sequence). The CDR3 DNA reads TGTGCCAGCAGTCGTGGGGGGACTAGCACAGATACGCAGTATTTT. Translated, it gives CASSRGGTSTDTQYF.

This chain links TRBV7-8 with TRBJ1-2, with unresolved D. This CDR3 has 13 residues. Trimming left V 1 base short and J 6 bases short, with 9 bases between. CDR1 SGHVS and CDR2 FQNEAQ come from the germline V gene. CDR3 protein: CASSLVGVDGYTF. The CDR3 DNA reads TGTGCCAGCAGCTTAGTTGGTGTGGATGGCTACACCTTC.

This clone appeared a single time. J is TRBJ1-1 and V is TRBV30, with a weak D call TRBD1 (5 bases). Germline V gene lookup returns CDR1 GTSNPN and CDR2 SVGIG (reference sequence). Between the trimmed V and J ends, which lost 3 bases and 4 bases, there was a span of 18 bases. This CDR3 contains 15 residues. CDR3 DNA: TGTGCCTGGAGATATCCCGGCAGGGCGGGCACTGAAGCTTTCTTT. Translating gives CAWRYPGRAGTEAFF.